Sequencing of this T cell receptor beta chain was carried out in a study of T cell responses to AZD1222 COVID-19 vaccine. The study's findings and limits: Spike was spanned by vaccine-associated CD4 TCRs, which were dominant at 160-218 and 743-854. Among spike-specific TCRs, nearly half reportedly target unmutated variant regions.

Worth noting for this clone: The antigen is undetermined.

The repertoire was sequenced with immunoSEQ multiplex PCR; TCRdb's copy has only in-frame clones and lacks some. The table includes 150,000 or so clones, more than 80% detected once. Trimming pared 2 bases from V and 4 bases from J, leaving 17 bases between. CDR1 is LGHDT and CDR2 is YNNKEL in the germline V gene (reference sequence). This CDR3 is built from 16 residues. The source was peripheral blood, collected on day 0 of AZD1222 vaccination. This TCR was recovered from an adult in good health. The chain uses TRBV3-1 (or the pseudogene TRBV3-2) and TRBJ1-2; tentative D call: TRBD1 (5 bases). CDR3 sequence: CASSQSLDSGLYGYTF. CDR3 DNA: TGTGCCAGCAGCCAAAGTCTGGATTCGGGGCTCTATGGCTACACCTTC.